Here is one T cell receptor beta chain with its context. Time point reported: peripheral blood 6 weeks after treatment start. These data come from a study of PD-L1 blockade in urothelial cancer. Germline CDR1 is SGDLS and CDR2 is YYNGEE. Trimming removed 3 bases from V and 0 bases from J; junction bases left unmatched: 5. The CDR3 spans 16 residues. Profiled with immunoSEQ multiplex PCR; TCRdb holds only in-frame clones, not every one. Altogether about 50,000 clones are present, about 85% being singletons, with the ten largest covering 1.9%. This TCR was recovered from a man aged 50 or older with urothelial cancer. This chain joins TRBV9 and TRBJ2-1; 8 bases fit TRBD2. The sample was PBMCs, taken around atezolizumab (anti-PD-L1) treatment. The CDR3 here is CASSAVSGNSYNEQFF. DNA of the CDR3: TGTGCCAGCAGCGCCGTTAGCGGGAACTCCTACAATGAGCAGTTCTTC.